The 20 T cell receptor beta chains given below trace back to one sample, sequenced in a study of metastatic and nonmetastatic thyroid tumors. Prior to thyroid surgery, none of the patients had received any treatment. Through MiXCR, TCRdb re-clonotyped the PCR reads. The sample lists about 59,000 clones, under 20% occurring once. Sequenced material: blood. The receptors shown here come from a male donor with papillary thyroid cancer or a benign thyroid nodule (not recorded which). Some clones in this sample may be carry-over from other donors' samples.

In its sample, this clone ranks as medium-sized (0.01 to 0.1%). The chain recombines TRBV12-3 or TRBV12-4 with TRBJ1-2; D unclear. The CDR3 extends over 12 amino acids. Trimming shortened V by 7 bases and J by 8 bases, and 14 bases separated the two germline ends. CDR3 in DNA: TGTGCCAGCACCCCCTCTACCGGGGGCTACACCTTC. It encodes CASTPSTGGYTF.

Ten or more counts support this clone. This rearrangement joins TRBV6-4 to TRBJ2-3; a weak D match, TRBD1 (6 bases). The CDR3 runs to 15 residues. Germline V gives CDR1 MRHNA, CDR2 SNTAGT. V was clipped by 3 bases and J by 3 bases, with 13 bases between them. The CDR3: CASSEGAGSTDTQYF. CDR3 nucleotides: TGTGCCAGCAGTGAGGGGGCAGGGAGTACAGATACGCAGTATTTT.

This clone has a count of ten or more. The J gene is TRBJ2-1, the V gene TRBV20-1; 9 nucleotides match TRBD2. Trimming removed 6 bases from V and 9 bases from J; junction bases left unmatched: 24. The CDR3 has 18 residues. Germline V gene sequence: CDR1 DFQATT, CDR2 SNEGSKA (reference sequence). The CDR3 nucleotides are TGCAGTGCCACCTTGAGCGGGAGGCCTACAACTGTATCGACTGAGCAGTTCTTC. It codes for CSATLSGRPTTVSTEQFF.

This clone was counted between two and nine times. A much larger clone sits a single nucleotide away, making a read error possible. V is TRBV25-1 and J is TRBJ2-3, with D hard to call. There are 12 residues in the CDR3. The germline V and J ends were trimmed by 3 bases and 10 bases, with 11 bases remaining between them. Germline-derived CDR1 and CDR2 are MGHDK and SYGVNS. The CDR3 spells CASSERTWAQYF. CDR3 nucleotide sequence: TGTGCCAGCAGTGAGAGGACGTGGGCGCAGTATTTT. The full variable domain, in which reference TRBV25-1 and TRBJ2-3 provide the parts outside the CDR3, is EADIYQTPRYLVIGTGKKITLECSQTMGHDKMYWYQQDPGMELHLIHYSYGVNSTEKGDLSSESTVSRIRTEHFPLTLESARPSHTSQYLCASSERTWAQYFGPGTRLTVL.

A few counts support this clone. The chain carries TRBV28 and TRBJ2-7, with 7 bases fitting TRBD2. With V trimmed by 5 bases and J by 5 bases, 9 bases remained unmatched. This CDR3 comprises 14 residues. Germline V gene sequence: CDR1 MDHEN, CDR2 SYDVKM. The CDR3 sequence: CASSILGGVNEQYF. The CDR3 coding sequence is TGTGCCAGCAGTATACTGGGGGGGGTAAACGAGCAGTACTTC.

This clone was counted only a few times. V is TRBV6-1 and J is TRBJ1-1; 7 bases match TRBD1. CDR1 is MNHNS, CDR2 SASEGT, per germline. With 6 bases clipped from V and 5 bases from J, the junction kept 6 bases outside the gene matches. The CDR3 runs 13 residues. The CDR3 reads CASRQTGWTEAFF. In nucleotides, the CDR3 is TGTGCCAGCAGACAGACAGGGTGGACTGAAGCTTTCTTT.

Of note for this clone: This may be a read error: a much more frequent sequence differs by one nucleotide. This chain joins TRBV10-3 and TRBJ1-2; D call uncertain. Germline V CDR1 and CDR2: ENHRY, SYGVKD. This CDR3 is 13 amino acids long. The CDR3 coding sequence is TGTGCCGTCAGTGAGTCGCCCATCTATGGCTACACCTTC. Translation gives CAVSESPIYGYTF.

Worth noting for this clone: An end of the junction differs from the germline gene, which may be a read error. V usage is TRBV30 and J usage is TRBJ2-7, with a tentative D call TRBD1 (6 bases). The CDR3 has 14 residues. Germline CDR1 GTSNPN, CDR2 SVGIG (reference sequence). The CDR3 region is CAWTEKGGTYEKYF. Written as DNA, the CDR3 is TGTGCCTGGACAGAGAAAGGGGGTACCTACGAGAAGTACTTC.

The V gene is TRBV12-3 or TRBV12-4, the J gene TRBJ2-6; D unresolved. The CDR3 totals 13 residues. Trimming removed 7 bases at V and 0 bases at J, with 4 bases between. The CDR3 region has the DNA TGTGCCAGCACCTACTCTGGGGCCAACGTCCTGACTTTC. It codes for CASTYSGANVLTF.

The rearrangement joins TRBV2 to TRBJ2-7, with D uncertain. Trimming pared 0 bases from V and 2 bases from J, leaving 17 bases between. The V gene's germline CDR1 is SNHLY and CDR2 FYNNEI. The CDR3 is 17 amino acids. The CDR3 coding sequence is TGTGCCAGCAGTGAAGCGTGGCATGGTTTAATCCCCTACGAGCAGTACTTC. This gives the protein CASSEAWHGLIPYEQYF.

With regard to this clone: With a much larger clone just one base away, this may be a read error. The chain links TRBV20-1 to TRBJ2-3, with a tentative D call TRBD2 (6 bases). From germline, CDR1 is DFQATT and CDR2 SNEGSKA (reference sequence). Trimming left V 4 bases short and J 0 bases short, with 11 bases between. This CDR3 has 14 residues. The CDR3 nucleotides are TGCAGTGCTATACGTGGGACTAGCACAGATACGCAGTATTTT. Its translation: CSAIRGTSTDTQYF.

This clone was observed at least ten times. V is TRBV7-2 and J is TRBJ2-1, with D possibly matching TRBD2 (6 bases). Looked up from germline, CDR1 is SGHTA and CDR2 is FQGNSA. V was trimmed by 0 bases and J by 4 bases, leaving 19 bases between them. The CDR3 is 18 amino acids. CDR3 residues: CASSLARGLAETYNEQFF. In DNA, the CDR3 is TGTGCCAGCAGCTTAGCAAGGGGATTAGCGGAAACTTACAATGAGCAGTTCTTC.

The CDR3: CASSSPFGTGVTQPQHF. CDR3 nucleotide sequence: TGTGCCAGCAGTTCACCATTTGGGACAGGAGTAACACAGCCCCAGCATTTT. The rearrangement links TRBV25-1 to TRBJ1-5; 8 positions agree with TRBD1. The germline gives CDR1 MGHDK, CDR2 SYGVNS. With V trimmed by 5 bases and J by 7 bases, 16 bases remained unmatched. CDR3 length: 17 residues.

The table lists this clone with many counts. CDR3 amino acids: CASSLTDRGAQHF. For the CDR3, the DNA is TGTGCCAGCAGCTTAACCGACAGGGGGGCCCAGCATTTT. V gene TRBV11-2 combines with J gene TRBJ1-5; 9 bases align to TRBD1. This CDR3 contains 13 residues. V trimming: 2 bases; J trimming: 11 bases; junction bases outside the gene matches: 4. The V gene's germline CDR1 is SGHAT and CDR2 FQNNGV.

This clone was detected many times. The chain couples TRBV11-1 to TRBJ2-7; TRBD2 agrees at 8 bases. Germline V gives CDR1 SGHAT, CDR2 FQDESV (reference sequence). Trimming at V came to 6 bases and at J to 6 bases, leaving 16 bases not matched to a gene. This CDR3 contains 16 residues. The CDR3 DNA reads as TGTGCCAGCAGTCACAACGAGGGACTAGGATTTACCGAGCAGTACTTC. Protein product: CASSHNEGLGFTEQYF.

This clone was counted a few times. The chain links TRBV6-5 to TRBJ2-7, with D hard to call. The V gene's germline CDR1 is MNHEY and CDR2 SVGAGI. V lost 0 bases and J lost 0, with 9 bases in between. The CDR3 is 15 amino acids. CDR3 loop: CASSYSARSSYEQYF. CDR3 sequence (DNA): TGTGCCAGCAGTTACTCGGCACGAAGCTCCTACGAGCAGTACTTC.

The V and J genes are TRBV27 and TRBJ1-6; D is perhaps TRBD1 (5 bases). Trimming shortened V by 7 bases and J by 7 bases, and 8 bases separated the two germline ends. The germline V gene encodes CDR1 MNHEY and CDR2 SMNVEV (reference sequence). This CDR3 is built from 12 residues. CDR3 protein: CASTRANSPLHF. The DNA of the CDR3 is TGTGCCAGCACCAGGGCAAATTCACCCCTCCACTTT.

This clone has a count of ten or more. The CDR3 sequence is CASSDSPGGTNYGYTF. CDR3 nucleotide sequence: TGTGCCAGCAGTGACTCTCCAGGGGGTACTAACTATGGCTACACCTTC. The chain is built from TRBV6-4 and TRBJ1-2, with 7 bases matching TRBD1. The CDR3 contains 16 residues. Germline CDR1 MRHNA, CDR2 SNTAGT. J lost 0 bases, V lost 0 bases, and 4 bases had no gene match.

The table lists this clone with many counts. The sample has other DNA sequences that encode this CDR3 too. V gene TRBV5-1 combines with J gene TRBJ2-3; 7 bases are a match to TRBD2. The junction had 5 bases not matched to a gene; V was cut back by 1 base and J by 0 bases. The CDR3 spans 16 residues. Germline V gene sequence: CDR1 SGHRS, CDR2 YFSETQ. CDR3 sequence reads: CASSLWGGASTDTQYF. For the CDR3, the DNA is TGCGCCAGCAGCTTGTGGGGGGGAGCTAGCACAGATACGCAGTATTTT. The full variable domain, its missing parts supplied by reference TRBV5-1 and TRBJ2-3, is KAGVTQTPRYLIKTRGQQVTLSCSPISGHRSVSWYQQTPGQGLQFLFEYFSETQRNKGNFPGRFSGRQFSNSRSEMNVSTLELGDSALYLCASSLWGGASTDTQYFGPGTRLTVL.

The sample holds many counts of this clone. This rearrangement joins TRBV7-9 to TRBJ2-1, with D possibly called TRBD1 or TRBD2 (5 bases each). The CDR3 runs 14 residues. V was cut by 0 bases and J by 3 bases, with 6 bases left in between. Germline loops: CDR1 SEHNR, CDR2 FQNEAQ (reference sequence). DNA of the CDR3: TGTGCCAGCAGCTTAGCGGGGGTCTACAATGAGCAGTTCTTC. It translates to CASSLAGVYNEQFF. The full variable domain, in which reference TRBV7-9 and TRBJ2-1 provide the parts outside the CDR3, is DTGVSQNPRHKITKRGQNVTFRCDPISEHNRLYWYRQTLGQGPEFLTYFQNEAQLEKSRLLSDRFSAERPKGSFSTLEIQRTEQGDSAMYLCASSLAGVYNEQFFGPGTRLTVL.